Described below is a single T cell receptor (beta chain) sequence and its context. No antigen is known for it. Sequenced by immunoSEQ multiplex PCR; TCRdb stores in-frame clones only, minus some. The sample holds over 2 million clones, roughly 92% seen once. The sample comes from a study of shared clonotypes between healthy human individuals. Donors had no recently reported acute infections or vaccinations and were HIV-negative. Every one of the donors was a Caucasian adult that lived in Nashville, Tennessee. Study-wide findings and caveats: With four donors compared, around 4.7% of naive CD4 clonotypes were shared. Clonotype sharing among donors was expected to depend on sequencing depth.

The CDR3 loop spans 16 amino acids. V was clipped by 0 bases and J by 4 bases; unmatched bases: 7. Germline loops: CDR1 SGHNT, CDR2 YYREEE (reference sequence). The sample consisted of naive CD4+ T cells from PBMCs. Subset noted: CD45RA+ positively selected. The TCR comes from a man younger than 30 in good health. Some clones in this sample may be carry-over from other donors' samples. V gene TRBV5-4 combines with J gene TRBJ2-7; 10 bases align to TRBD2. DNA of the CDR3: TGTGCCAGCAGCTTGGCGGGGGGAGCGGGAGGGTACGAGCAGTACTTC. Its translation is CASSLAGGAGGYEQYF.